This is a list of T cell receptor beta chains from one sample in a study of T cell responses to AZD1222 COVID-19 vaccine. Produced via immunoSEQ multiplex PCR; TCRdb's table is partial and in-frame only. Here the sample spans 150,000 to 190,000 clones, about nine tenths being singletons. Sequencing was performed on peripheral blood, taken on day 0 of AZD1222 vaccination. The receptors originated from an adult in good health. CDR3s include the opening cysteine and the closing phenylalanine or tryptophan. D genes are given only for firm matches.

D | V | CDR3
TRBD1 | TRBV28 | CASSPDREDTEAFF
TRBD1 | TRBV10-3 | CAISESGRGWTEAFF
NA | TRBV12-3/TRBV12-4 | CASRGRWTGELFF
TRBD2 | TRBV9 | CASSAEGGGLANEQFF
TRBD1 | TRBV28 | CASSQGAGELFF
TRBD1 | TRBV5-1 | CASTGTGGSTANYGYTF
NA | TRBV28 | CASRRRVSTNEKLFF
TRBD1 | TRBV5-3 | CARSLCGDRGTSFAFGYTF
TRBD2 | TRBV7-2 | CATQPLPGLGVYEQYF
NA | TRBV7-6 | CASSSTDSFYEAFF
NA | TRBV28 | CASSSQQGTYGYTF
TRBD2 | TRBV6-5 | CASSYGGRSNEQFF
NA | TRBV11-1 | CASSFRTNYNEQFF
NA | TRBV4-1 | CASSPPTGSTEAFF
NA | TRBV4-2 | CASSQGKGGDYEQYF
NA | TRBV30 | CAWSVLTEAFF
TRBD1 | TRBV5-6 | CASSLSQGYFEGTDTQYF
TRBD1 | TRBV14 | CASSQVFITGGNYEQYF
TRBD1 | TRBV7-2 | CASSFNSGQGETQYF
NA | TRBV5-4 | CASSSQGDEAFF
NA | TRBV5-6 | CASSSLGQETQYF
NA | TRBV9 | CASSVRGTSTEAFF
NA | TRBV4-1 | CASSQGENSNQPQHF
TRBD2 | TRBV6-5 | CASSQSGGLYNEQFF
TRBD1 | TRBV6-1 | CASSETQQGSQPQHF
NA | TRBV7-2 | CASSLARTVINGYTF
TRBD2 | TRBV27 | CASTVSGRYAYEQYF
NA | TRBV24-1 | CATQGGSTDTQYF
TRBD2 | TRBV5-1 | CASSPRAGITDTQYF
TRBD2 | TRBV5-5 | CASSPELAGVETQYF
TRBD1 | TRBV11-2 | CASSSLLDRENEQFF
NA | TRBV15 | CATSRGVEGFGANVLTF
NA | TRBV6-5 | CASSRDLWYEQYF
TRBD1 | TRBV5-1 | CASSLEDGTVDSGNTIYF
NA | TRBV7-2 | CASSLGVRETQYF
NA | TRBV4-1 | CASSQDIGTSYEQYF
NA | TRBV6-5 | CASSRDAYGYTF
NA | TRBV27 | CASSPRSPSSYNEQFF
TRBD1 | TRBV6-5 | CASRPGTAYYEQYF
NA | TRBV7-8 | CASSPGLDGYEQYF
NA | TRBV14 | CASSQDKSALTYTDTQYF
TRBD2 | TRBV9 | CASSVDAGEGEQYF
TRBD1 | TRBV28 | CASSSPRPGQRNTEAFF
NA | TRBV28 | CASRAGGANYGYTF
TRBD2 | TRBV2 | CASSIYGLAGKEQYF
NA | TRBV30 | CAWIRWTAGANVLTF
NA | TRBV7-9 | CASSQGHYSYNEQFF